A single sample gave rise to the 24 T cell receptor beta chains below, sequenced in a study of cytomegalovirus exposure and HLA in healthy donors. The PCR employed 60 Vbeta primers together with 13 Jbeta primers. Libraries were prepared by immunoSEQ multiplex PCR; TCRdb keeps only in-frame clonotypes and omits some of them. The table includes tens of thousands of clones, 78% detected once. The sequenced sample consisted of PBMCs. The source of these receptors is a male donor in good health and CMV-seropositive.

The chain links TRBV30 to TRBJ2-5, with D possibly being TRBD2 (5 bases). The CDR3 has 15 amino acids. Trimming took off 0 bases at V and 7 bases at J, with 18 bases between the two ends. Germline CDR1 is GTSNPN and CDR2 is SVGIG (reference sequence). CDR3 nucleotide sequence: TGTGCCTGGAGTGTATCGGTTGCCCCCGGAGGGACCCAGTACTTC. This gives the protein CAWSVSVAPGGTQYF.

The chain combines TRBV30 with TRBJ2-5, with a possible D match to TRBD2 (5 bases). Germline values: CDR1 GTSNPN, CDR2 SVGIG (reference sequence). The CDR3 spans 13 residues. The ends were cut back, 2 bases at V and 4 bases at J, with 11 bases in the middle. The DNA of the CDR3 is TGTGCCTGGAGTCTCGGGATGCGAGAGACCCAGTACTTC. This sequence encodes CAWSLGMRETQYF.

The CDR3 loop is CASSLAGGLEQYF. CDR3 nucleotide sequence: TGTGCCAGCAGCTTAGCCGGGGGGCTCGAGCAGTACTTC. The chain is built from TRBV7-6 and TRBJ2-5; possibly TRBD2 for D (7 bases). The J call may be in error: the DNA end matches TRBJ2-7 better. The CDR3 runs to 13 residues. Germline V CDR1 and CDR2: SGHVS, FNYEAQ.

V is TRBV6-1 and J is TRBJ2-7; possibly TRBD2 for D (6 bases). The length of the CDR3 is 13 residues. V was trimmed by 8 bases and J by 3 bases, leaving 14 bases between them. CDR1 is MNHNS and CDR2 is SASEGT in the germline V gene. CDR3 DNA sequence: TGTGCCAGCGCCGGGGGTAGTATCTACGAGCAGTACTTC. This codes for CASAGGSIYEQYF.

The chain carries TRBV27 and TRBJ2-2; a weak D match, TRBD1 (6 bases). Per germline, CDR1 MNHEY and CDR2 SMNVEV (reference sequence). CDR3 length: 15 residues. V was trimmed by 5 bases and J by 5 bases, leaving 15 bases between them. CDR3 residues: CASSRWTGTTGELFF. The CDR3 DNA reads as TGTGCCAGCAGTCGGTGGACTGGGACAACCGGGGAGCTGTTTTTT.

Comments on this clone: An end of the junction differs from the germline gene, which may be a read error. The chain joins TRBV7-2 to TRBJ1-3, with a possible D match to TRBD1 (6 bases). The germline V gene encodes CDR1 SGHTA and CDR2 FQGNSA. CDR3 length: 15 residues. The CDR3 sequence is CASSPWGGGGNPIYF. The CDR3, as DNA: TGTGCCAGCAGCCCGTGGGGGGGCGGAGGAAACCCCATATATTTT.

This rearrangement joins TRBV4-1 to TRBJ2-7, with 7 bases lining up with TRBD1. Germline V gives CDR1 MGHRA, CDR2 YSYEKL. The J segment lost 11 bases and the V segment lost 4 bases, leaving 5 bases of the junction unmatched. The length of the CDR3 is 11 residues. CDR3 residues: CASSPGTVKYF. Here the CDR3 DNA reads TGCGCCAGCAGCCCCGGGACAGTCAAGTACTTC.

This clone appeared once. The chain is built from TRBV18 and TRBJ1-2; 8 bases are a match to TRBD1. V dropped 2 bases and J dropped 2; count of bases not matched to a gene: 13. The length of the CDR3 is 18 residues. CDR1 is KGHSH, CDR2 LQKENI, per germline. This chain's CDR3 is CASSPGSGQGIGNYGYTF. DNA of the CDR3: TGTGCCAGCTCACCAGGGTCCGGACAGGGAATCGGAAACTATGGCTACACCTTC.

The genes are TRBV7-6 and TRBJ2-5; 8 bases match TRBD1. CDR1 is SGHVS and CDR2 is FNYEAQ in the germline V gene. This CDR3 has 14 amino acids. The ends lost 1 base at V and 4 bases at J; junction bases unmatched: 2. The CDR3 loop is CASSLVGTGETQYF. DNA for the CDR3: TGTGCCAGCAGCTTAGTAGGGACAGGAGAGACCCAGTACTTC.

The chain has TRBV7-2 and TRBJ2-7, with 9 bases aligning to TRBD1. The CDR3 totals 14 residues. The germline CDR1 and CDR2 sequences are SGHTA and FQGNSA. Losses at the gene ends were 1 base for V and 6 bases for J; bases not matched to a gene: 4. The CDR3 sequence: CASSLGRQGGEQYF. The CDR3 DNA reads TGTGCCAGCAGCTTAGGAAGACAGGGGGGCGAGCAGTACTTC. The full variable domain, completed using reference TRBV7-2 and TRBJ2-7, is GAGVSQSPSNKVTEKGKDVELRCDPISGHTALYWYRQSLGQGLEFLIYFQGNSAPDKSGLPSDRFSAERTGGSVSTLTIQRTQQEDSAVYLCASSLGRQGGEQYFGPGTRLTVT.

The chain links TRBV6-6 to TRBJ1-1, with D perhaps TRBD1 (5 bases). The CDR3 runs 13 residues. The V end lost 4 bases, the J end lost 1 base, and 7 bases lay between the germline ends. Germline CDR1 and CDR2: MNHNY and SVGAGI (reference sequence). The CDR3 DNA follows: TGTGCCAGCAGTTTAAGGGGGAACACTGAAGCTTTCTTT. Translation: CASSLRGNTEAFF.

This chain uses TRBV28 with TRBJ1-1, with D possibly matching TRBD1 (5 bases). The V and J ends lost 1 base and 0 bases respectively, with 15 bases between them. The CDR3 loop spans 17 amino acids. Germline V gene lookup returns CDR1 MDHEN and CDR2 SYDVKM. The CDR3 protein is CASSLLAGQLMNTEAFF. In DNA, the CDR3 is TGTGCCAGCAGTTTATTGGCGGGGCAGCTGATGAACACTGAAGCTTTCTTT. Looking up the rest from reference TRBV28 and TRBJ1-1 gives the full variable domain: DVKVTQSSRYLVKRTGEKVFLECVQDMDHENMFWYRQDPGLGLRLIYFSYDVKMKEKGDIPEGYSVSREKKERFSLILESASTNQTSMYLCASSLLAGQLMNTEAFFGQGTRLTVV.

V usage is TRBV2 and J usage is TRBJ1-5, with D possibly matching TRBD1 (6 bases). Germline-derived CDR1 and CDR2 are SNHLY and FYNNEI. V lost 6 bases and J 8 bases, leaving 11 bases between the germline ends. The CDR3 has 12 amino acids. CDR3 nucleotides: TGTGCCAGCAGCCAGGGGATGAAGCCCCAGCATTTT. Protein product: CASSQGMKPQHF.

V and J are TRBV27 and TRBJ2-5, with 7 positions matching TRBD2. The V gene's germline CDR1 is MNHEY and CDR2 SMNVEV (reference sequence). J gave up 4 bases and V 5 bases, and 10 bases lay outside the gene matches. This CDR3 spans 15 amino acids. The CDR3 reads CASSVTSVRTETQYF. DNA of the CDR3: TGTGCCAGCAGTGTAACTAGCGTGCGAACAGAGACCCAGTACTTC.

The chain couples TRBV29-1 to TRBJ1-2; TRBD1 might be the D (5 bases). The V gene's germline CDR1 is SQVTM and CDR2 ANQGSEA. Trimming pared 7 bases from V and 0 bases from J, leaving 12 bases between. The CDR3 sequence is 13 residues long. CDR3 region: CSAAEGPNYGYTF. The CDR3 nucleotides are TGCAGCGCTGCGGAGGGGCCTAACTATGGCTACACCTTC.

The chain couples TRBV6-4 to TRBJ2-1; unclear D gene. The CDR3 is 13 amino acids. V was shortened by 3 bases and J by 4 bases, with 7 bases between the two germline ends. Germline-derived CDR1 and CDR2 are MRHNA and SNTAGT. The CDR3 sequence: CASSESEYNEQFF. CDR3 nucleotide sequence: TGTGCCAGCAGTGAATCTGAGTACAATGAGCAGTTCTTC.

The chain employs TRBV27 and TRBJ1-1; 7 nucleotides align to TRBD1. CDR3 length: 13 residues. The V gene's germline CDR1 is MNHEY and CDR2 SMNVEV (reference sequence). V lost 8 bases and J lost 2; bases outside the gene matches: 5. The CDR3 DNA reads as TGTGCCAGCTCGGACAGGCCTAACACTGAAGCTTTCTTT. Translated: CASSDRPNTEAFF.

The chain links TRBV4-1 to TRBJ1-1; D gene unclear. The V end was cut by 3 bases, the J end by 12 bases, with 11 bases between. The CDR3 is 11 residues long. CDR1 MGHRA and CDR2 YSYEKL come from the germline V gene. The CDR3 sequence is CASSQGGPPFF. Here the CDR3 DNA reads TGCGCCAGCAGCCAGGGAGGGCCGCCTTTCTTT.

The CDR3 protein is CASSLSRDTLEQYF. The DNA of the CDR3 is TGTGCCAGCAGCCTGTCCCGGGACACGTTAGAGCAGTACTTC. V and J are TRBV11-2 and TRBJ2-7, with D possibly being TRBD1 (6 bases). Between the trimmed V and J ends, which lost 5 bases and 7 bases, there was a span of 18 bases. The CDR3 runs to 14 residues. Germline CDR1 SGHAT, CDR2 FQNNGV.

The V gene is TRBV6-6, the J gene TRBJ2-7; tentative D call: TRBD1 (5 bases). Trimming cost V 2 bases and J 4 bases, with 15 bases left between them. This CDR3 spans 15 amino acids. Germline CDR1 reads MNHNY; CDR2 reads SVGAGI (reference sequence). The CDR3 nucleotides read TGTGCCAGCAGTTACGGTCAGGGATCTGGGTACGAGCAGTACTTC. Protein sequence: CASSYGQGSGYEQYF.

The chain carries TRBV6-1 and TRBJ1-1; D uncertain. In germline, CDR1 is MNHNS, CDR2 SASEGT. Trimming removed 4 bases at V and 4 bases at J, with 10 bases between. CDR3 size: 13 residues. The CDR3 DNA reads as TGTGCCAGCAGTGGGAGTCTTGGCACTGAAGCTTTCTTT. It codes for CASSGSLGTEAFF.

The rearrangement joins TRBV7-2 to TRBJ2-7, with 9 positions matching TRBD1. With V trimmed by 2 bases and J by 3 bases, 5 bases remained unmatched. Looked up from germline, CDR1 is SGHTA and CDR2 is FQGNSA. The CDR3 sequence is 15 residues long. The CDR3 spells CASSLPRTGVYEQYF. As DNA, the CDR3 is TGTGCCAGCAGCTTACCCCGGACAGGGGTCTACGAGCAGTACTTC.

CDR3 loop: CASRHNHQPQHF. CDR3 bases: TGTGCCAGCCGACACAATCATCAGCCCCAGCATTTT. The V call is TRBV7-9, the J call TRBJ1-5; D uncertain. CDR3 length equals 12 residues. V lost 8 bases and J lost 5, with 10 bases in between. Looked up from germline, CDR1 is SEHNR and CDR2 is FQNEAQ (reference sequence). Filled out from reference TRBV7-9 and TRBJ1-5, the complete variable domain reads DTGVSQNPRHKITKRGQNVTFRCDPISEHNRLYWYRQTLGQGPEFLTYFQNEAQLEKSRLLSDRFSAERPKGSFSTLEIQRTEQGDSAMYLCASRHNHQPQHFGDGTRLSIL.

V is TRBV28 and J is TRBJ1-2; maybe TRBD1 (5 bases). Germline assignment: CDR1 MDHEN and CDR2 SYDVKM. With 5 bases removed from V and 1 base from J, the gap between germline ends came to 11 bases. This CDR3 spans 14 amino acids. DNA of the CDR3: TGTGCCAGCAGTCTCGACAGTTATAACTATGGCTACACCTTC. Amino acid sequence: CASSLDSYNYGYTF.